A single sample is the source of the 21 T cell receptor beta chains below, sequenced in a study of blood T cell repertoires in COVID-19. Assay: immunoSEQ multiplex PCR; the TCRdb copy retains only in-frame clones and omits some. Of 150,000 or so clones in the sample, roughly 88% are singletons; the top ten hold 6.6%. Sequencing was performed on PBMCs or T cells enriched from blood (not recorded which). The receptors here all came from a woman in her 50s who had recovered from COVID-19.

V usage is TRBV5-1 and J usage is TRBJ1-4, with D perhaps matching TRBD1 (6 bases). Germline CDR1 SGHRS, CDR2 YFSETQ. V was shortened by 0 bases and J by 8 bases, with 14 bases between the two germline ends. This CDR3 spans 15 amino acids. This CDR3 is CASSLAAGAREKLFF. The CDR3 DNA is TGCGCCAGCAGCTTGGCCGCGGGGGCGAGGGAAAAACTGTTTTTT.

The chain employs TRBV4-1 and TRBJ1-6; 11 positions match TRBD1. V shed 4 bases and J 7 bases; nucleotides not matched to a gene: 9. CDR1 and CDR2 from the germline V gene are MGHRA and YSYEKL. This CDR3 is built from 17 residues. The CDR3 coding sequence is TGCGCCAGCAGCCCATTGGGGGGACAGGGGGTAAATTCACCCCTCCACTTT. This sequence encodes CASSPLGGQGVNSPLHF.

The chain uses TRBV2 and TRBJ2-3; 9 nucleotides align to TRBD2. Per the germline V gene, CDR1 is SNHLY and CDR2 is FYNNEI. V lost 1 base, J lost 2 bases, and 1 base stayed unmatched. The CDR3 spans 15 residues. CDR3 bases: TGTGCCAGCAGTGAAGGCGGGGGGGCCACAGATACGCAGTATTTT. This translates into CASSEGGGATDTQYF.

The chain is built from TRBV7-9 and TRBJ1-6; TRBD1 might be the D (5 bases). Germline CDR1 reads SEHNR; CDR2 reads FQNEAQ (reference sequence). V shed 4 bases and J shed 7 bases, with 11 bases lying between them. CDR3 length equals 14 residues. CDR3 region: CASSSPTENSPLHF. The CDR3 DNA is TGTGCCAGCAGCTCCCCGACAGAAAATTCACCCCTCCACTTT. Using reference TRBV7-9 and TRBJ1-6 for the parts outside the CDR3, the full variable domain is DTGVSQNPRHKITKRGQNVTFRCDPISEHNRLYWYRQTLGQGPEFLTYFQNEAQLEKSRLLSDRFSAERPKGSFSTLEIQRTEQGDSAMYLCASSSPTENSPLHFGNGTRLTVT.

This chain joins TRBV19 and TRBJ2-5, with unresolved D. The length of the CDR3 is 13 residues. The germline V and J ends were trimmed by 11 bases and 5 bases, with 18 bases remaining between them. The germline V gene has CDR1 LNHDA and CDR2 SQIVND (reference sequence). As DNA, the CDR3 is TGTGCCTCGGCAAACCAGAAGAGGGAGACCCAGTACTTC. It translates to CASANQKRETQYF.

This chain's CDR3 is CASSQSTGGHTEAFF. CDR3 coding DNA: TGCGCCAGCAGCCAAAGTACAGGGGGGCACACTGAAGCTTTCTTT. This chain joins TRBV4-3 and TRBJ1-1; 8 bases fit TRBD1. This CDR3 has 15 amino acids. Germline assignment: CDR1 LGHNA and CDR2 YSLEER. Germline trimming cut 2 bases from V and 3 bases from J; bases unmatched to any gene: 5.

As DNA, the CDR3 is TGTGCCAGCAGTTCCAAACAGGGGCGGATTATGGATGGCTACACCTTC. It specifies CASSSKQGRIMDGYTF. The rearrangement uses TRBV6-5 and TRBJ1-2; 7 bases fit TRBD1. Per germline, CDR1 MNHEY and CDR2 SVGAGI. This CDR3 is built from 16 residues. Unmatched junction bases numbered 14, after V lost 4 bases and J lost 6 bases.

The chain carries TRBV5-4 and TRBJ1-2; TRBD1 aligns across 7 bases. Germline CDR1 SGHNT, CDR2 YYREEE (reference sequence). The CDR3 is 14 amino acids. After removal of 6 bases from V and 7 bases from J, the junction contained 12 bases not matched to a gene. CDR3 sequence (DNA): TGTGCCAGCATCACTACAGGGGATGTTGGTGGCTACACCTTC. This codes for CASITTGDVGGYTF.

In DNA, the CDR3 is TGCAGCCCCCTCCGGGGAAATGAGCAGTTCTTC. Its translation: CSPLRGNEQFF. V gene TRBV29-1 combines with J gene TRBJ2-1; weak D call: TRBD2 (5 bases). Germline CDR1 is SQVTM and CDR2 is ANQGSEA. V lost 8 bases to trimming and J lost 7 bases, with 12 bases between them. There are 11 residues in the CDR3.

The chain employs TRBV19 and TRBJ2-1, with D possibly TRBD2 on 6 matching bases. Germline-derived CDR1 and CDR2 are LNHDA and SQIVND (reference sequence). V lost 6 bases, J lost 2 bases, and 11 bases lay in between. This CDR3 region has 14 residues. Here the CDR3 DNA reads TGTGCCAGTAGGGGGACGGGAGCCTACAATGAGCAGTTCTTC. Amino acid sequence: CASRGTGAYNEQFF.

V is TRBV19 and J is TRBJ1-2, with 9 bases lining up with TRBD1. V gave up 7 bases and J gave up 2 bases; unmatched junction bases: 8. CDR3 length equals 15 residues. Germline V lookup: CDR1 LNHDA, CDR2 SQIVND (reference sequence). The CDR3: CASTLRDRVNYGYTF. The CDR3 coding sequence is TGTGCCAGTACCCTCCGGGACAGGGTAAACTATGGCTACACCTTC.

The gene calls are TRBV6-5 and TRBJ1-1; D gene uncertain. This CDR3 is built from 14 residues. V lost 6 bases, J lost 0 bases, and 11 bases lay in between. Germline CDR1 MNHEY, CDR2 SVGAGI. The DNA of the CDR3 is TGTGCCAGCAGGACGGGAGGGATGAACACTGAAGCTTTCTTT. As protein: CASRTGGMNTEAFF.

The chain couples TRBV9 to TRBJ2-3; possible D gene TRBD1, 5 bases. Germline values: CDR1 SGDLS, CDR2 YYNGEE. V shed 3 bases and J shed 4 bases, with 18 bases lying between them. The CDR3 extends over 16 amino acids. DNA for the CDR3: TGTGCCAGCAGCGCCGGTACTGGGCAGGGCGCAGATACGCAGTATTTT. Residues: CASSAGTGQGADTQYF.

This clone was seen once. This CDR3 is CSVGPGQGISGNTIYF. The CDR3 DNA sequence: TGCAGCGTTGGGCCGGGACAGGGGATCTCTGGAAACACCATATATTTT. The chain is built from TRBV29-1 and TRBJ1-3, with TRBD1 matching over 10 bases. The junction had 6 bases not matched to a gene; V was cut back by 4 bases and J by 0 bases. The CDR3 sequence is 16 residues long. CDR1 is SQVTM, CDR2 ANQGSEA, per germline. Combining the CDR3 with reference TRBV29-1 and TRBJ1-3 gives the whole variable domain SAVISQKPSRDICQRGTSLTIQCQVDSQVTMMFWYRQQPGQSLTLIATANQGSEATYESGFVIDKFPISRPNLTFSTLTVSNMSPEDSSIYLCSVGPGQGISGNTIYFGEGSWLTVV.

This chain links TRBV7-2 with TRBJ2-7; 10 nucleotides line up with TRBD2. Germline CDR1 is SGHTA and CDR2 is FQGNSA. With V trimmed by 5 bases and J by 2 bases, 6 bases remained unmatched. This CDR3 has 15 amino acids. CDR3 nucleotides: TGTGCCAGCAGCATTAGCGGGGGGACCACCTACGAGCAGTACTTC. Translating it yields CASSISGGTTYEQYF.

This clone showed up just once. The chain couples TRBV2 to TRBJ2-7; 7 bases map to TRBD1. The germline V gene has CDR1 SNHLY and CDR2 FYNNEI. V shed 7 bases and J 7 bases; nucleotides not matched to a gene: 13. The CDR3 consists of 14 residues. CDR3 loop: CASISRDRNLEQYF. DNA for the CDR3: TGTGCCAGCATCTCCAGGGACAGAAACCTGGAGCAGTACTTC.

V and J are TRBV7-2 and TRBJ2-1, with 8 bases identical to TRBD2. The CDR3 has 17 amino acids. CDR1 and CDR2 from the germline V gene are SGHTA and FQGNSA. V shed 0 bases and J 3 bases; nucleotides not matched to a gene: 7. CDR3 residues: CASSLAPRGGIYNEQFF. The CDR3 nucleotides are TGTGCCAGCAGCTTAGCGCCCCGGGGGGGAATCTACAATGAGCAGTTCTTC.

The V and J genes are TRBV9 and TRBJ1-2; 7 bases line up with TRBD1. The CDR3 has 12 amino acids. Germline V gene data show CDR1 as SGDLS and CDR2 as YYNGEE. V dropped 2 bases and J dropped 6; count of bases not matched to a gene: 1. In DNA form, the CDR3 reads TGTGCCAGCAGCGTTGACAGGGATGGCTACACCTTC. Its protein product is CASSVDRDGYTF.

The gene calls are TRBV3-1 (or the pseudogene TRBV3-2) and TRBJ2-3; D gene uncertain. Germline V CDR1 and CDR2: LGHDT, YNNKEL (reference sequence). The CDR3 covers 15 residues. The ends were cut back, 4 bases at V and 4 bases at J, with 15 bases in the middle. CDR3 in amino acids: CASSPSGLKADTQYF. The CDR3 coding sequence is TGTGCCAGCAGCCCGTCAGGTTTAAAGGCAGATACGCAGTATTTT.

This clone was picked up a small number of times. The chain uses TRBV5-1 and TRBJ2-5, with 7 bases matching TRBD1. The CDR3 totals 15 residues. With V trimmed by 4 bases and J by 5 bases, 11 bases remained unmatched. CDR1 SGHRS and CDR2 YFSETQ come from the germline V gene. The CDR3 nucleotides read TGCGCCAGCAGCGTCTCCGGGACAGTTACGGAGACCCAGTACTTC. Its translation is CASSVSGTVTETQYF.

The rearrangement uses TRBV7-2 and TRBJ2-7, with a weak D call TRBD2 (6 bases). Between the trimmed V and J ends, which lost 0 bases and 3 bases, there was a span of 15 bases. The CDR3 runs to 16 residues. Per the germline V gene, CDR1 is SGHTA and CDR2 is FQGNSA. CDR3 DNA: TGTGCCAGCAGCTTAGCGTCCACTAGCCACCTCTACGAGCAGTACTTC. This codes for CASSLASTSHLYEQYF.